A single sample gave rise to the 24 T cell receptor beta chains below, sequenced in a study of blood T cell repertoires in COVID-19. The protocol was immunoSEQ multiplex PCR, while the TCRdb copy is restricted to in-frame clones and leaves out a portion. The sample holds nearly 350,000 clones, 91% seen once. Sample: peripheral blood. The receptor source for this set is a woman younger than 35 who had recovered from COVID-19.

The chain carries TRBV11-3 and TRBJ2-3, with a tentative D call TRBD2 (6 bases). CDR3 length: 13 residues. The germline CDR1 and CDR2 sequences are SGHNT and YENEEA. V lost 5 bases and J lost 3, with 9 bases in between. This CDR3 reads CASSPGTTDTQYF. DNA of the CDR3: TGTGCCAGCAGCCCGGGGACTACAGATACGCAGTATTTT.

V is TRBV5-1 and J is TRBJ2-5; weak D call: TRBD1 (6 bases). Per germline, CDR1 SGHRS and CDR2 YFSETQ. Trimming took 4 bases from V and 2 from J, leaving 15 bases between them. The CDR3 runs 15 residues. Here the CDR3 reads CASSQDPRGQETQYF. CDR3 DNA sequence: TGCGCCAGCAGCCAGGACCCGAGGGGGCAAGAGACCCAGTACTTC.

The rearrangement uses TRBV5-4 and TRBJ2-5; the D is unclear. There are 14 residues in the CDR3. From germline, CDR1 is SGHNT and CDR2 YYREEE (reference sequence). V was clipped by 0 bases and J by 0 bases, with 6 bases between them. CDR3 nucleotides: TGTGCCAGCAGCTTGGGTAATAACCAAGAGACCCAGTACTTC. Translating gives CASSLGNNQETQYF.

J is TRBJ1-4 and V is TRBV4-3; D may be TRBD1 (5 bases). CDR1 is LGHNA, CDR2 YSLEER, per germline. The CDR3 loop spans 16 amino acids. Trimming removed 1 base from V and 4 bases from J, with 13 bases in between. CDR3: CASSQGSGQGNEKLFF. For the CDR3, the DNA is TGCGCCAGCAGCCAAGGGTCCGGGCAGGGTAATGAAAAACTGTTTTTT.

The chain uses TRBV5-1 and TRBJ2-1; 7 bases map to TRBD2. Germline-derived CDR1 and CDR2 are SGHRS and YFSETQ. This CDR3 region has 15 residues. Trimming at V came to 1 base and at J to 6 bases, leaving 7 bases not matched to a gene. The CDR3 reads CASSLWGEGRNEQFF. CDR3 sequence (DNA): TGCGCCAGCAGCTTGTGGGGGGAGGGCCGCAATGAGCAGTTCTTC. Full variable domain (rest looked up from reference TRBV5-1 and TRBJ2-1): KAGVTQTPRYLIKTRGQQVTLSCSPISGHRSVSWYQQTPGQGLQFLFEYFSETQRNKGNFPGRFSGRQFSNSRSEMNVSTLELGDSALYLCASSLWGEGRNEQFFGPGTRLTVL.

The genes are TRBV6-1 and TRBJ1-5; D is unclear. The V end lost 2 bases, the J end lost 0 bases, and 14 bases lay between the germline ends. The CDR3 totals 17 residues. Germline lookup yields CDR1 MNHNS and CDR2 SASEGT. The CDR3 loop is CASSEQRIDYSNQPQHF. For the CDR3, the DNA is TGTGCCAGCAGTGAACAGAGGATCGATTATAGCAATCAGCCCCAGCATTTT.

V gene TRBV1 combines with J gene TRBJ2-5; the table calls TRBD2, which could not be checked here. TRBV1 is termed a pseudogene. The CDR3 covers 18 residues. In DNA, the CDR3 is TGCACCAGCAGCCAAGATTTGGACGGGAGGGCCGCGAGGGAGACCCAGTACTTC. This gives the protein CTSSQDLDGRAARETQYF.

The chain combines TRBV6-2 or TRBV6-3 with TRBJ2-7; TRBD2 matches at 12 bases. This CDR3 comprises 15 residues. Germline CDR1 and CDR2: MNHEY and SVGEGT. Trimming removed 5 bases from V and 6 bases from J; junction bases left unmatched: 8. The CDR3 region has the DNA TGTGCCAGCAGTCACCCTAGCGGGAGGGCCGCCGAGCAGTACGTC. This encodes CASSHPSGRAAEQYV.

This clone was found a few times. V usage is TRBV2 and J usage is TRBJ1-2; 9 nucleotides align to TRBD1. V dropped 7 bases and J dropped 8; count of bases not matched to a gene: 5. Germline V gene sequence: CDR1 SNHLY, CDR2 FYNNEI. The CDR3 loop spans 12 amino acids. The CDR3, as DNA: TGTGCCAGCATGGACAGGGGCAGCGGCTACACCTTC. Protein sequence: CASMDRGSGYTF. Variable domain in full (rest from reference TRBV2 and TRBJ1-2): EPEVTQTPSHQVTQMGQEVILRCVPISNHLYFYWYRQILGQKVEFLVSFYNNEISEKSEIFDDQFSVERPDGSNFTLKIRSTKLEDSAMYFCASMDRGSGYTFGSGTRLTVV.

The chain joins TRBV30 to TRBJ1-6; D call uncertain. Germline V gene lookup returns CDR1 GTSNPN and CDR2 SVGIG (reference sequence). CDR3 length equals 16 residues. V dropped 2 bases and J dropped 0 bases, with 11 bases sitting between them. Here the CDR3 reads CAWSTPQSSYNSPLHF. As DNA, the CDR3 is TGTGCCTGGAGTACCCCACAGAGCTCCTATAATTCACCCCTCCACTTT.

The rearrangement uses TRBV12-3 or TRBV12-4 and TRBJ2-1; D possibly corresponds to TRBD1 (5 bases). Trimming removed 0 bases from V and 8 bases from J, with 8 bases in between. The CDR3 is 13 amino acids. The CDR3 region has the DNA TGTGCCAGCAGTTTAGCCGGCAGGGATGAGCAGTTCTTC. Its protein product is CASSLAGRDEQFF.

The J gene is TRBJ2-3, the V gene TRBV27; TRBD1 matches at 7 bases. CDR1 and CDR2 from the germline V gene are MNHEY and SMNVEV (reference sequence). V gave up 0 bases and J gave up 4 bases; unmatched junction bases: 10. This CDR3 has 17 amino acids. This CDR3 reads CASSLSATGTLSDTQYF. The DNA of the CDR3 is TGTGCCAGCAGTTTATCGGCGACAGGGACGTTGTCAGATACGCAGTATTTT.

This rearrangement joins TRBV4-3 to TRBJ1-3, with a weak D call TRBD1 (6 bases). V lost 1 base, J lost 0 bases, and 16 bases lay in between. Germline-derived CDR1 and CDR2 are LGHNA and YSLEER. This CDR3 has 18 amino acids. CDR3 protein: CASSQGVQGGSSGNTIYF. CDR3 bases: TGCGCCAGCAGCCAAGGGGTACAGGGAGGGTCCTCTGGAAACACCATATATTTT.

The chain joins TRBV19 to TRBJ2-5, with 8 bases that match TRBD1. This CDR3 spans 14 amino acids. V lost 4 bases and J lost 5; bases outside the gene matches: 6. Germline CDR1 and CDR2: LNHDA and SQIVND (reference sequence). The CDR3 region has the DNA TGTGCCAGTAGTACCGGACAGGGTGTGGAGACCCAGTACTTC. As protein: CASSTGQGVETQYF.

CDR3 in amino acids: CASSFGQGEGRSNQPQHF. The CDR3 bases are TGTGCCAGCAGCTTCGGACAGGGGGAGGGTCGGAGCAATCAGCCCCAGCATTTT. The V gene is TRBV7-9, the J gene TRBJ1-5; 10 bases line up with TRBD1. With 3 bases clipped from V and 1 base from J, the junction kept 9 bases outside the gene matches. From germline, CDR1 is SEHNR and CDR2 FQNEAQ (reference sequence). This CDR3 has 18 amino acids.

CDR3 residues: CASGRSSNQPQHF. CDR3 coding DNA: TGTGCCAGCGGGAGGAGTAGCAATCAGCCCCAGCATTTT. The J gene is TRBJ1-5, the V gene TRBV2; the D is unclear. Per the germline V gene, CDR1 is SNHLY and CDR2 is FYNNEI. V lost 8 bases to trimming and J lost 0 bases, with 8 bases between them. This CDR3 is built from 13 residues. Variable domain in full (rest from reference TRBV2 and TRBJ1-5): EPEVTQTPSHQVTQMGQEVILRCVPISNHLYFYWYRQILGQKVEFLVSFYNNEISEKSEIFDDQFSVERPDGSNFTLKIRSTKLEDSAMYFCASGRSSNQPQHFGDGTRLSIL.

This clone has only one observation. The rearrangement joins TRBV2 to TRBJ2-7; 14 bases agree with TRBD2. Looked up from germline, CDR1 is SNHLY and CDR2 is FYNNEI. J was trimmed by 4 bases and V by 3 bases; bases with no gene match: 2. The CDR3 consists of 15 residues. In nucleotides, the CDR3 is TGTGCCAGCAGTGAGGGACTAGCGGGAGTTTACGAGCAGTACGTC. Translation gives CASSEGLAGVYEQYV.

This sequence joins TRBV19 and TRBJ1-1, with D uncertain. Between the trimmed V and J ends, which lost 6 bases and 5 bases, there was a span of 19 bases. The CDR3 spans 15 residues. Per germline, CDR1 LNHDA and CDR2 SQIVND (reference sequence). This chain's CDR3 is CASRRTGVGSTEAFF. The CDR3 DNA reads TGTGCCAGTAGGAGGACCGGGGTTGGAAGTACTGAAGCTTTCTTT.

This rearrangement joins TRBV6-5 to TRBJ2-5, with 7 bases that match TRBD1. The CDR3 has 16 amino acids. The germline V gene has CDR1 MNHEY and CDR2 SVGAGI. With 0 bases clipped from V and 5 bases from J, the junction kept 9 bases outside the gene matches. The CDR3: CASSYSTGTAGETQYF. CDR3 DNA: TGTGCCAGCAGTTACTCGACCGGGACAGCTGGCGAGACCCAGTACTTC.

V usage is TRBV7-2 and J usage is TRBJ2-3, with 11 bases fitting TRBD1. V trimming: 5 bases; J trimming: 0 bases; junction bases outside the gene matches: 4. Germline V gene sequence: CDR1 SGHTA, CDR2 FQGNSA. This CDR3 is 16 amino acids long. The CDR3 region has the DNA TGTGCCAGCAGCCTGGGGACAGGGGGTAGCACAGATACGCAGTATTTT. Translation gives CASSLGTGGSTDTQYF. Based on the CDR3 plus reference TRBV7-2 and TRBJ2-3, the full variable domain is GAGVSQSPSNKVTEKGKDVELRCDPISGHTALYWYRQSLGQGLEFLIYFQGNSAPDKSGLPSDRFSAERTGGSVSTLTIQRTQQEDSAVYLCASSLGTGGSTDTQYFGPGTRLTVL.

The rearrangement links TRBV6-2 or TRBV6-3 to TRBJ2-1; no firm D call. Germline CDR1 reads MNHEY; CDR2 reads SVGEGT. V lost 5 bases and J 2 bases, leaving 13 bases between the germline ends. The CDR3 covers 15 residues. The CDR3: CASSATYSTYNEQFF. CDR3 nucleotide sequence: TGTGCCAGCAGTGCCACTTATAGCACCTACAATGAGCAGTTCTTC.

This rearrangement joins TRBV11-2 to TRBJ1-3; unclear D gene. This CDR3 is 16 amino acids long. Trimming removed 2 bases at V and 0 bases at J, with 11 bases between. Looked up from germline, CDR1 is SGHAT and CDR2 is FQNNGV. In nucleotides, the CDR3 is TGTGCCAGCAGCTTAATCCGCGGGATCTCTGGAAACACCATATATTTT. Encoded protein: CASSLIRGISGNTIYF.

The V and J genes are TRBV27 and TRBJ2-1; 8 bases fit TRBD2. The trim removed 6 bases at V and 6 bases at J, leaving 4 bases unmatched. The CDR3 extends over 13 amino acids. Germline CDR1 reads MNHEY; CDR2 reads SMNVEV (reference sequence). This chain's CDR3 is CASRGLGSNEQFF. The CDR3 DNA follows: TGTGCCAGCAGGGGACTAGGCTCCAATGAGCAGTTCTTC.

In its sample, this clone was seen once. The junction and the germline gene differ at one end; a read error may be behind it. The J gene is TRBJ1-1, the V gene TRBV19, with a possible D match to TRBD1 (5 bases). The germline gives CDR1 LNHDA, CDR2 SQIVND (reference sequence). This CDR3 region has 11 residues. CDR3 residues: CASSIGGDITF. The CDR3 nucleotides read TGTGCCAGTAGTATAGGGGGGGATATAACCTTT.